This T cell receptor beta chain emerged from a study of CD8 T cells in Susac syndrome. J lost 4 bases, V lost 4 bases, and 3 bases had no gene match. This CDR3 region has 12 residues. The V gene's germline CDR1 is SQVTM and CDR2 ANQGSEA. This clonotype occurred once. cDNA came from about 0.5 to 1 ug RNA primed by random hexamers. TCRdb reanalysed the immunoSEQ multiplex PCR reads using MiXCR and keeps one entry per CDR3 protein. Of a few hundred thousand distinct CDR3 sequences listed, around nine tenths are singletons. The genes are TRBV29-1 and TRBJ2-7, with TRBD1 matching 8 bases. Sequencing used CD8+ T cells from PBMCs. This TCR came from a human donor with multiple sclerosis. The CDR3 nucleotides are TGCAGCGTTGTTGGGACAGGTTACGAGCAGTACTTC. Protein: CSVVGTGYEQYF.